This T cell receptor (beta chain) was observed in a study of T cells in localized non-small cell lung cancer. Study-level findings and limits: For the top 100 tumor clones, a median approximately 59 also appeared in adjacent lung.

This table comes from immunoSEQ multiplex PCR, and its TCRdb copy is limited to in-frame clones, with some not included. The data contain over 50,000 clones, approximately 80% of them singletons. V was clipped by 1 base and J by 1 base, with 7 bases between them. CDR1 is SEHNR and CDR2 is FQNEAQ in the germline V gene (reference sequence). CDR3 length: 14 amino acids. As concerns this clone: Its antigen is unidentified.

V and J are TRBV7-9 and TRBJ1-1; D not resolved. This TCR came from a man aged 40 to 69 with stage III lung adenocarcinoma. Sequencing was performed on peripheral blood mononuclear cells, taken before any cancer treatment. The CDR3 bases are TGTGCCAGCAGCTTAGTCTCAGGGAACACTGAAGCTTTCTTT. As protein: CASSLVSGNTEAFF. The complete variable domain, with remaining parts taken from reference TRBV7-9 and TRBJ1-1, reads DTGVSQNPRHKITKRGQNVTFRCDPISEHNRLYWYRQTLGQGPEFLTYFQNEAQLEKSRLLSDRFSAERPKGSFSTLEIQRTEQGDSAMYLCASSLVSGNTEAFFGQGTRLTVV.